Below, 28 T cell receptor beta chains from the same sample are listed, as sequenced in a study of metastatic and nonmetastatic thyroid tumors (dated by TCRdb to the early 2020s). None of the patients had been given any treatment before thyroid surgery. Libraries were constructed by PCR. The data were produced on an Illumina HiSeq 4000. TCRdb reran the public reads through fastp at Q25 and MiXCR, keeping productive beta chains. A total of approximately 16,000 clones appear in this sample, 31% of them only once. Jointly, the top ten make up under 12% of the sample. The sequenced sample was blood. Receptors originate from a female donor with papillary thyroid cancer or a benign thyroid nodule (not recorded which). Some clones in this sample may be carry-over from other donors' samples.

The chain uses TRBV7-9 and TRBJ2-2, with 9 bases lining up with TRBD1. Looked up from germline, CDR1 is SEHNR and CDR2 is FQNEAQ (reference sequence). J lost 6 bases, V lost 5 bases, and 1 base had no gene match. CDR3 length: 13 amino acids. CDR3 region: CASSRQGAGELFF. The CDR3 coding sequence is TGTGCCAGCAGCCGACAGGGGGCCGGGGAGCTGTTTTTT. Drawing the rest from reference TRBV7-9 and TRBJ2-2, the complete variable domain is DTGVSQNPRHKITKRGQNVTFRCDPISEHNRLYWYRQTLGQGPEFLTYFQNEAQLEKSRLLSDRFSAERPKGSFSTLEIQRTEQGDSAMYLCASSRQGAGELFFGEGSRLTVL.

The rearrangement links TRBV5-1 to TRBJ2-7; the match to TRBD2 covers 8 bases. This CDR3 is built from 14 residues. Germline CDR1 SGHRS, CDR2 YFSETQ. J was trimmed by 1 base and V by 6 bases; bases with no gene match: 6. This CDR3 reads CASKVLAGSYEQYF. CDR3 DNA sequence: TGCGCCAGCAAGGTCCTAGCGGGTTCCTACGAGCAGTACTTC. Combining the CDR3 with reference TRBV5-1 and TRBJ2-7 gives the whole variable domain KAGVTQTPRYLIKTRGQQVTLSCSPISGHRSVSWYQQTPGQGLQFLFEYFSETQRNKGNFPGRFSGRQFSNSRSEMNVSTLELGDSALYLCASKVLAGSYEQYFGPGTRLTVT.

In this sample, this clone turned up a few times. This rearrangement joins TRBV6-2 or TRBV6-3 to TRBJ2-7; TRBD1 aligns across 9 bases. Germline CDR1 MNHEY, CDR2 SVGEGT. V lost 7 bases, J lost 4 bases, and 8 bases stayed unmatched. The CDR3 extends over 14 amino acids. Here the CDR3 reads CASKKTGGRYEQYF. For the CDR3, the DNA is TGTGCCAGCAAAAAGACAGGGGGACGGTACGAGCAGTACTTC.

This clone is termed medium-sized. This chain joins TRBV4-1 and TRBJ1-3; D is possibly TRBD1 (5 bases). Germline CDR1 reads MGHRA; CDR2 reads YSYEKL. This CDR3 has 14 residues. V was shortened by 4 bases and J by 9 bases, with 16 bases between the two germline ends. CDR3 DNA sequence: TGCGCCAGCAGCCCTGGGACCTCGGGAGGCACCATATATTTT. It yields the protein CASSPGTSGGTIYF.

This clone is deemed medium-sized. The chain combines TRBV5-1 with TRBJ1-4; TRBD1 is a possible D gene (5 bases). The CDR3 has 14 amino acids. V gave up 7 bases and J gave up 1 base, with 11 bases separating them. Germline assignment: CDR1 SGHRS and CDR2 YFSETQ. CDR3 sequence reads: CASRQGITNEKLFF. CDR3 bases: TGCGCCAGCCGTCAGGGAATAACTAATGAAAAACTGTTTTTT. The variable domain in full, completed from reference TRBV5-1 and TRBJ1-4, reads KAGVTQTPRYLIKTRGQQVTLSCSPISGHRSVSWYQQTPGQGLQFLFEYFSETQRNKGNFPGRFSGRQFSNSRSEMNVSTLELGDSALYLCASRQGITNEKLFFGSGTQLSVL.

By share of the sample, this clone is medium-sized. This same CDR3 is encoded by further DNA sequences in the sample. The J gene is TRBJ2-7, the V gene TRBV28; TRBD2 matches 12 bases. CDR3 size: 17 residues. The trim removed 4 bases at V and 7 bases at J, leaving 14 bases unmatched. Germline CDR1 and CDR2: MDHEN and SYDVKM. The CDR3 DNA follows: TGTGCCAGCAGTTCGGAACCTAGCGGGGGGGCGTTCGGGGAGCAGTACTTC. Translating gives CASSSEPSGGAFGEQYF.

This clone was recorded many times. V gene TRBV7-2 combines with J gene TRBJ2-1; D is perhaps TRBD2 (5 bases). CDR1 SGHTA and CDR2 FQGNSA come from the germline V gene. V shed 5 bases and J shed 8 bases, with 25 bases lying between them. The CDR3 is made up of 17 amino acids. The CDR3 DNA is TGTGCCAGCAGCAGGAGACGAGATTCAGCCTATAGCGATGAGCAGTTCTTC. It specifies CASSRRRDSAYSDEQFF.

This chain connects TRBV11-3 to TRBJ1-1; unclear D gene. CDR1 is SGHNT, CDR2 YENEEA, per germline. Trimming removed 4 bases at V and 5 bases at J, with 17 bases between. The CDR3 is made up of 15 amino acids. CDR3 nucleotide sequence: TGTGCCAGCAGCTATGACGGGGATCGAAGTACTGAAGCTTTCTTT. This encodes CASSYDGDRSTEAFF.

This clone rates as medium-sized (0.01 to 0.1%). J is TRBJ1-2 and V is TRBV4-3, with 12 bases lining up with TRBD1. V trimming: 4 bases; J trimming: 8 bases; junction bases outside the gene matches: 11. Germline CDR1 LGHNA, CDR2 YSLEER. The CDR3 spans 16 residues. The DNA of the CDR3 is TGCGCCAGCAGCCCTGGCGGGGGACAGGGGGCGATCGGCTACACCTTC. Translated, it gives CASSPGGGQGAIGYTF.

This clone came up a few times. This sequence joins TRBV6-1 and TRBJ1-5; 8 bases line up with TRBD1. J was trimmed by 6 bases and V by 5 bases; bases with no gene match: 9. The CDR3 sequence is 15 residues long. Germline V gene sequence: CDR1 MNHNS, CDR2 SASEGT. The CDR3 nucleotides read TGTGCCAGCAGTCCGCAGGACAGGGAGGTTCAGCCCCAGCATTTT. Amino acid sequence: CASSPQDREVQPQHF.

This clone was picked up a small number of times. The chain uses TRBV20-1 and TRBJ2-7, with TRBD2 as a possible D gene (6 bases). The germline V and J ends were trimmed by 5 bases and 0 bases, with 20 bases remaining between them. CDR1 and CDR2 from the germline V gene are DFQATT and SNEGSKA (reference sequence). There are 16 residues in the CDR3. The CDR3 reads CSAADLFRGNSYEQYF. In DNA, the CDR3 is TGCAGTGCTGCCGATCTATTTCGCGGGAACTCCTACGAGCAGTACTTC.

Comments on this clone: One end of the junction does not line up with germline, which may come from a read error. The chain uses TRBV7-2 and TRBJ2-1; TRBD2 matches 10 bases. The CDR3 spans 14 residues. The germline V gene has CDR1 SGHTA and CDR2 FQGNSA. The CDR3 spells CASTDRVGTSVFLF. The CDR3 nucleotides read TGTGCCAGCACCGACAGGGTAGGGACTAGCGTGTTCCTCTTC.

The V gene is TRBV7-2, the J gene TRBJ1-2; 9 bases are shared with TRBD1. CDR1 is SGHTA, CDR2 FQGNSA, per germline. Germline trimming cut 1 base from V and 5 bases from J; bases unmatched to any gene: 5. The CDR3 has 15 amino acids. Here the CDR3 DNA reads TGTGCCAGCAGCTTAGGTGGACAGGGGAGGTATGGCTACACCTTC. Translating gives CASSLGGQGRYGYTF. The full variable domain, completed using reference TRBV7-2 and TRBJ1-2, is GAGVSQSPSNKVTEKGKDVELRCDPISGHTALYWYRQSLGQGLEFLIYFQGNSAPDKSGLPSDRFSAERTGGSVSTLTIQRTQQEDSAVYLCASSLGGQGRYGYTFGSGTRLTVV.

There are many counts of this clone. The J gene is TRBJ2-5, the V gene TRBV3-1; D gene unclear. Trimming pared 5 bases from V and 5 bases from J, leaving 9 bases between. CDR3 length: 12 amino acids. Germline V gives CDR1 LGHDT, CDR2 YNNKEL (reference sequence). This CDR3 reads CASSGNGETQYF. CDR3 DNA: TGTGCCAGCAGCGGGAACGGGGAGACCCAGTACTTC.

The sample holds a few counts of this clone. The chain links TRBV25-1 to TRBJ1-3, with TRBD1 as a possible D gene (5 bases). Germline CDR1 is MGHDK and CDR2 is SYGVNS. The CDR3 has 15 residues. V lost 8 bases and J lost 4, with 18 bases in between. The CDR3, as DNA: TGTGCCAGCCAGGGCCCCACCTCGGAGGGAAACACCATATATTTT. Translation: CASQGPTSEGNTIYF. Using reference TRBV25-1 and TRBJ1-3 for the parts outside the CDR3, the full variable domain is EADIYQTPRYLVIGTGKKITLECSQTMGHDKMYWYQQDPGMELHLIHYSYGVNSTEKGDLSSESTVSRIRTEHFPLTLESARPSHTSQYLCASQGPTSEGNTIYFGEGSWLTVV.

Within the sample, this clone is medium-sized. The chain is built from TRBV2 and TRBJ1-1, with D unresolved. Between the trimmed V and J ends, which lost 3 bases and 10 bases, there was a span of 12 bases. The CDR3 has 12 residues. The germline gives CDR1 SNHLY, CDR2 FYNNEI. The CDR3 DNA follows: TGTGCCAGCAGTGAGATACCCTACGGAGCTTTCTTT. It encodes CASSEIPYGAFF.

The V and J genes are TRBV4-2 and TRBJ2-3; 7 bases agree with TRBD2. The germline V gene encodes CDR1 LGHNA and CDR2 YNFKEQ. This CDR3 spans 16 amino acids. The ends lost 4 bases at V and 6 bases at J; junction bases unmatched: 13. The CDR3 DNA reads as TGTGCCAGCAGCCCGGGATCGCGGGAGTATACGGATACGCAGTATTTT. Encoded protein: CASSPGSREYTDTQYF.

Relative to its sample, this clone is medium-sized. The V call is TRBV6-6, the J call TRBJ2-2, with TRBD1 identical over 9 bases. Unmatched junction bases numbered 8, after V lost 0 bases and J lost 3 bases. This CDR3 region has 18 residues. CDR1 MNHNY and CDR2 SVGAGI come from the germline V gene (reference sequence). Here the CDR3 reads CASSYSKYRGQDTGELFF. CDR3 DNA sequence: TGTGCCAGCAGTTACTCGAAGTACAGGGGGCAAGACACCGGGGAGCTGTTTTTT.

This clone was picked up many times. This chain connects TRBV4-1 to TRBJ1-5; TRBD1 is a possible D gene (6 bases). The germline V gene encodes CDR1 MGHRA and CDR2 YSYEKL. This CDR3 has 19 amino acids. Trimming stripped 0 bases from V and 0 bases from J, with 18 bases between. CDR3 sequence: CASSQDLPRGIGSNQPQHF. The CDR3 region has the DNA TGCGCCAGCAGCCAAGATCTGCCCAGGGGTATCGGTAGCAATCAGCCCCAGCATTTT.

The sample holds many counts of this clone. The gene calls are TRBV5-6 and TRBJ1-2; TRBD1 agrees at 7 bases. Germline V gene sequence: CDR1 SGHDT, CDR2 YYEEEE. The CDR3 covers 15 residues. J was trimmed by 8 bases and V by 4 bases; bases with no gene match: 14. The CDR3 is CASSPLGQPDAGYTF. CDR3 coding DNA: TGTGCCAGCAGCCCATTGGGACAGCCCGACGCGGGCTACACCTTC.

The genes are TRBV28 and TRBJ2-1; TRBD1 matches 8 bases. Germline CDR1 is MDHEN and CDR2 is SYDVKM. The CDR3 spans 17 residues. Trimming cost V 3 bases and J 6 bases; bases outside gene matches: 13. CDR3 amino acids: CASSFARRTGNRNEQFF. Here the CDR3 DNA reads TGTGCCAGCAGTTTTGCCCGACGGACAGGGAACCGCAATGAGCAGTTCTTC.

By share, this clone counts as medium-sized. V usage is TRBV6-1 and J usage is TRBJ2-7; 7 bases are a match to TRBD1. In germline, CDR1 is MNHNS, CDR2 SASEGT. The CDR3 totals 15 residues. V trimming: 1 base; J trimming: 0 bases; junction bases outside the gene matches: 3. In DNA, the CDR3 is TGTGCCAGCAGTGAAGGACAGGGAAGCTCCTACGAGCAGTACTTC. This encodes CASSEGQGSSYEQYF.

This clone was counted ten times or more. The chain couples TRBV2 to TRBJ1-1; D is undetermined. Germline V gene data show CDR1 as SNHLY and CDR2 as FYNNEI. The CDR3 sequence is 15 residues long. Trimming removed 5 bases at V and 5 bases at J, with 18 bases between. The CDR3 DNA sequence: TGTGCCAGCAGTCAACAATACAAGGAAGGGACTGAAGCTTTCTTT. Encoded protein: CASSQQYKEGTEAFF.

This rearrangement joins TRBV20-1 to TRBJ2-7, with 12 bases matching TRBD2. The germline V gene encodes CDR1 DFQATT and CDR2 SNEGSKA (reference sequence). The CDR3 has 13 residues. J gave up 4 bases and V 6 bases, and 4 bases lay outside the gene matches. CDR3 amino acids: CSADGLAGYEQYF. The DNA of the CDR3 is TGCAGTGCAGACGGACTAGCGGGATACGAGCAGTACTTC.

The CDR3 DNA reads TGCGCCAGCAGCCAAGAAGGGACTAGCGCTTCCTACGAGCAGTACTTC. Its translation is CASSQEGTSASYEQYF. The V and J genes are TRBV4-1 and TRBJ2-7, with 10 bases lining up with TRBD2. The CDR3 runs to 16 residues. Germline V lookup: CDR1 MGHRA, CDR2 YSYEKL. The junction had 3 bases not matched to a gene; V was cut back by 0 bases and J by 1 base.

In its sample, this clone was seen a few times. This chain connects TRBV28 to TRBJ2-5; possible D gene TRBD1, 6 bases. This CDR3 comprises 15 residues. Germline CDR1 and CDR2: MDHEN and SYDVKM. V was pared by 6 bases and J by 5 bases, with 19 bases between. This chain's CDR3 is CASRTGTSNRETQYF. CDR3 DNA sequence: TGTGCCAGCAGAACAGGGACCTCGAACCGGGAGACCCAGTACTTC. The full variable domain, rest sourced from reference TRBV28 and TRBJ2-5, is DVKVTQSSRYLVKRTGEKVFLECVQDMDHENMFWYRQDPGLGLRLIYFSYDVKMKEKGDIPEGYSVSREKKERFSLILESASTNQTSMYLCASRTGTSNRETQYFGPGTRLLVL.

This chain links TRBV6-4 with TRBJ1-5; tentative D call: TRBD1 (5 bases). Germline assignment: CDR1 MRHNA and CDR2 SNTAGT. This CDR3 comprises 16 residues. V shed 10 bases and J shed 6 bases, with 25 bases lying between them. The CDR3 coding sequence is TGTGCCAACAGGATAACCCACAGTTGGGTCGTTCAGCCCCAGCATTTT. As protein: CANRITHSWVVQPQHF.

This clone was observed many times. The chain uses TRBV7-6 and TRBJ2-5; D is unresolved. Germline CDR1 and CDR2: SGHVS and FNYEAQ. This CDR3 is built from 14 residues. Trimming shortened V by 2 bases and J by 2 bases, and 9 bases separated the two germline ends. Here the CDR3 DNA reads TGTGCCAGCAGCTTATACGGCAGTCAAGAGACCCAGTACTTC. Its translation is CASSLYGSQETQYF.